The table lists the clone carrying this TCR beta chain with a few counts. Antigen unknown. Cultured CD4+ T cell DNA underwent sequencing with the Oncomine TCR Beta short-read assay. Genomic DNA was isolated from cultured CD4+ T cells. TCRdb fed the PCR reads into MiXCR, producing one record per CDR3 protein. The sample holds about 8,400 distinct CDR3 sequences; around 64% are singletons and the top ten take roughly 35%. The data belong to a study of vaccination and CD4 T cells after COVID-19. Study overall: Nasal swab PCR identified SARS-CoV-2 in the convalescent patients, of whom roughly ten were mild and one severe.

General study points: When vaccine-specific clones from convalescent patients were examined, 304 of 307 were spike mono-reactive.

The V gene's germline CDR1 is SEHNR and CDR2 FQNEAQ (reference sequence). Between the trimmed V and J ends, which lost 4 bases and 2 bases, there was a span of 8 bases. The CDR3 spans 13 residues. This sample's treatment: roughly nine-day PBMC culture with coronavirus spike peptide pools or control peptides (ViraFEST assay). The sample comprised CD4+ T cells from blood, cultured in vitro. The sequence was obtained from a human donor who had recovered from COVID-19. The chain joins TRBV7-9 to TRBJ1-1; D gene uncertain. The CDR3 nucleotides are TGTGCCAGCAGCTCCACAGTCAACACTGAAGCTTTCTTT. The encoded protein is CASSSTVNTEAFF.